What follows are 18 T cell receptor beta chains derived from one specimen sequenced in a study of memory CD8 T cells in hepatitis C reinfection. Stated time point: pre-reinfection, 55 to 20 weeks before reinfection detection. The sorted cells went straight to TCR sequencing with no prior in vitro expansion. This table comes from immunoSEQ multiplex PCR, and its TCRdb copy is limited to in-frame clones, with some not included. The sample holds tens of thousands of clones; roughly 89% are singletons and the top ten take approximately 1%. Sequencing was performed on naive CD8+ T cells sorted from blood. The receptors derive from a man aged 18 to 30 with hepatitis C virus infection.

The chain is built from TRBV6-4 and TRBJ1-5; D remains unclear. Germline V gives CDR1 MRHNA, CDR2 SNTAGT. The ends were cut back, 6 bases at V and 0 bases at J, with 6 bases in the middle. The CDR3 runs 13 residues. This CDR3 reads CASSEYSNQPQHF. The CDR3 DNA sequence: TGTGCCAGCAGCGAGTATAGCAATCAGCCCCAGCATTTT.

The chain employs TRBV19 and TRBJ1-1; D unresolved. This CDR3 is built from 13 residues. V was shortened by 10 bases and J by 3 bases, with 15 bases between the two germline ends. CDR1 and CDR2 (germline): LNHDA, SQIVND (reference sequence). The CDR3 reads CATRAGSYTEAFF. CDR3 bases: TGTGCCACCCGCGCGGGGTCGTACACTGAAGCTTTCTTT.

This clone was seen only once. The rearrangement links TRBV11-2 to TRBJ2-1; 12 nucleotides match TRBD2. The CDR3 runs to 17 residues. The junction had 13 bases not matched to a gene; V was cut back by 5 bases and J by 8 bases. Germline V gene sequence: CDR1 SGHAT, CDR2 FQNNGV. The CDR3 is CASSTVSGTSGRDEQFF. The CDR3 nucleotides read TGTGCCAGCAGCACGGTCTCCGGGACTAGCGGGCGAGATGAGCAGTTCTTC.

The chain uses TRBV7-9 and TRBJ1-5, with unresolved D. Trimming stripped 8 bases from V and 0 bases from J, with 11 bases between. CDR1 and CDR2 (germline): SEHNR, FQNEAQ (reference sequence). The CDR3 totals 14 residues. The CDR3 sequence is CASDAGNSNQPQHF. CDR3 nucleotide sequence: TGTGCCAGCGACGCCGGGAATAGCAATCAGCCCCAGCATTTT.

The gene calls are TRBV5-8 and TRBJ2-1, with D maybe TRBD2 (5 bases). The germline CDR1 and CDR2 sequences are SGHTS and YDEGEE. CDR3 length equals 16 residues. V was trimmed by 0 bases and J by 0 bases, leaving 10 bases between them. The DNA for the CDR3 is TGTGCCAGCAGCTTGGGTTATGGAGGCTCCTACAATGAGCAGTTCTTC. This encodes CASSLGYGGSYNEQFF.

The CDR3 region is CASSLDGLAGEYEQYV. The CDR3 DNA follows: TGTGCCAGCAGCTTGGACGGTCTAGCGGGGGAGTACGAGCAGTACGTC. V gene TRBV5-6 combines with J gene TRBJ2-7; 10 bases are a match to TRBD2. With V trimmed by 0 bases and J by 4 bases, 7 bases remained unmatched. Germline V gene sequence: CDR1 SGHDT, CDR2 YYEEEE. CDR3 length: 16 residues.

The chain combines TRBV7-9 with TRBJ2-5, with TRBD1 as a possible D gene (6 bases). Matching the DNA end better, TRBJ2-7 makes the J call doubtful. This CDR3 region has 13 residues. Germline V gene data show CDR1 as SEHNR and CDR2 as FQNEAQ (reference sequence). The CDR3: CASSLLGAAEQYF. The CDR3 nucleotides are TGTGCCAGCAGCTTATTGGGGGCTGCCGAGCAGTACTTC.

The chain employs TRBV9 and TRBJ1-2; TRBD1 aligns across 7 bases. V was pared by 3 bases and J by 1 base, with 6 bases of the junction left unmatched. The CDR3 contains 15 residues. The germline V gene encodes CDR1 SGDLS and CDR2 YYNGEE. The CDR3: CASSGGTANNYGYTF. For the CDR3, the DNA is TGTGCCAGCAGCGGGGGGACAGCGAATAACTATGGCTACACCTTC. Combining the CDR3 with reference TRBV9 and TRBJ1-2 gives the whole variable domain DSGVTQTPKHLITATGQRVTLRCSPRSGDLSVYWYQQSLDQGLQFLIQYYNGEERAKGNILERFSAQQFPDLHSELNLSSLELGDSALYFCASSGGTANNYGYTFGSGTRLTVV.

V and J are TRBV6-5 and TRBJ1-1, with D unclear. From germline, CDR1 is MNHEY and CDR2 SVGAGI. V shed 9 bases and J shed 8 bases, with 16 bases lying between them. The CDR3 consists of 12 residues. The CDR3 sequence is CASHLGGQEAFF. The CDR3 nucleotides are TGTGCCAGTCACCTCGGCGGGCAGGAAGCTTTCTTT.

The V gene is TRBV2, the J gene TRBJ2-1; 7 bases agree with TRBD2. Trimming took 6 bases from V and 6 from J; bases not matched to a gene: 11. This CDR3 region has 15 residues. The germline V gene has CDR1 SNHLY and CDR2 FYNNEI. CDR3 amino acids: CASRPAGGGGNEQFF. The CDR3 DNA sequence: TGTGCCAGCAGACCTGCAGGCGGGGGAGGCAATGAGCAGTTCTTC.

The genes are TRBV19 and TRBJ1-1; 8 nucleotides match TRBD1. The germline gives CDR1 LNHDA, CDR2 SQIVND (reference sequence). Trimming cost V 6 bases and J 6 bases; bases outside gene matches: 9. This CDR3 has 14 residues. Written as DNA, the CDR3 is TGTGCCAGTAGAATGACAGGGGCTGTGGCTGAAGCTTTCTTT. It translates to CASRMTGAVAEAFF.

CDR3 protein: CASSIGAGNYNEQFF. The CDR3 DNA sequence: TGTGCCAGCAGCATCGGAGCGGGGAACTACAATGAGCAGTTCTTC. This chain links TRBV9 with TRBJ2-1, with TRBD2 matching 7 bases. CDR1 is SGDLS and CDR2 is YYNGEE in the germline V gene. The CDR3 is 15 amino acids. Trimming took 4 bases from V and 3 from J; bases not matched to a gene: 7.

V is TRBV9 and J is TRBJ1-1; D gene unclear. CDR1 and CDR2 (germline): SGDLS, YYNGEE. V was shortened by 6 bases and J by 3 bases, with 18 bases between the two germline ends. The CDR3 consists of 15 residues. CDR3 in amino acids: CASTSTGPDYTEAFF. The CDR3 DNA reads TGTGCCAGCACCTCCACGGGCCCGGACTACACTGAAGCTTTCTTT.

DNA for the CDR3: TGTGCCAGCAGCTCCGGGACTAGCGGAAACAATGAGCAGTTCTTC. Its protein is CASSSGTSGNNEQFF. The chain carries TRBV5-4 and TRBJ2-1, with 11 positions matching TRBD2. Germline trimming cut 3 bases from V and 5 bases from J; bases unmatched to any gene: 4. The length of the CDR3 is 15 residues. The germline CDR1 and CDR2 sequences are SGHNT and YYREEE (reference sequence).

The V and J genes are TRBV7-9 and TRBJ2-7, with D perhaps TRBD1 (6 bases). Germline V gene sequence: CDR1 SEHNR, CDR2 FQNEAQ (reference sequence). The CDR3 length is 14 residues. V was trimmed by 5 bases and J by 3 bases, leaving 14 bases between them. CDR3 sequence reads: CASSAGTSFYEQYF. The DNA of the CDR3 is TGTGCCAGCAGCGCCGGGACATCCTTCTACGAGCAGTACTTC.

The chain couples TRBV7-2 to TRBJ2-5; 10 positions match TRBD2. Germline V gene sequence: CDR1 SGHTA, CDR2 FQGNSA. This CDR3 spans 14 amino acids. V trimming: 4 bases; J trimming: 12 bases; junction bases outside the gene matches: 11. Here the CDR3 DNA reads TGTGCCAGCAGCTCACCGGGACTAGCGCTCCCCGAGTACTTC. This gives the protein CASSSPGLALPEYF.

The rearrangement joins TRBV5-6 to TRBJ2-2, with D possibly matching TRBD1 (6 bases). The CDR3 runs 16 residues. Germline V gene lookup returns CDR1 SGHDT and CDR2 YYEEEE. With 4 bases removed from V and 3 bases from J, the gap between germline ends came to 16 bases. CDR3 DNA sequence: TGTGCCAGCAGCATGATCATGAGACAGGACACCGGGGAGCTGTTTTTT. Translated, it gives CASSMIMRQDTGELFF. Full variable domain (missing parts from reference TRBV5-6 and TRBJ2-2): DAGVTQSPTHLIKTRGQQVTLRCSPKSGHDTVSWYQQALGQGPQFIFQYYEEEERQRGNFPDRFSGHQFPNYSSELNVNALLLGDSALYLCASSMIMRQDTGELFFGEGSRLTVL.

This clone has just one count. This chain links TRBV4-3 with TRBJ2-7; 7 bases are shared with TRBD1. This CDR3 region has 15 residues. V was clipped by 1 base and J by 3 bases; unmatched bases: 6. The V gene's germline CDR1 is LGHNA and CDR2 YSLEER. CDR3 bases: TGCGCCAGCAGCCAAGGTTACAGGGGAGTCTACGAGCAGTACTTC. Amino acids: CASSQGYRGVYEQYF.